This T cell receptor beta chain was observed in a study of blood T cell repertoires in COVID-19. Germline CDR1 reads SNHLY; CDR2 reads FYNNEI. This CDR3 comprises 15 residues. The V end lost 0 bases, the J end lost 4 bases, and 10 bases lay between the germline ends. In the study's own analysis: Reference gene primers were amplified, and this amplification served to estimate nucleated cell counts. Some clones are missing from TCRdb's copy, which holds only in-frame ones; the method was immunoSEQ multiplex PCR. The D gene and trimming were derived from the DNA, and the V and J assignments and clone size from that table. The table records about 210,000 clones, roughly four fifths of them present only once.

The chain joins TRBV2 to TRBJ1-5, with a weak D call TRBD1 (5 bases). The clonotype originates from a woman aged 40 to 50 with active or convalescent COVID-19. The specimen sequenced was peripheral blood. CDR3 DNA: TGTGCCAGCAGTGAAGCGGGGCCCGAAAATCAGCCCCAGCATTTT. Its translation: CASSEAGPENQPQHF.